This T cell receptor beta chain was captured in a study of T cell responses to AZD1222 COVID-19 vaccine. Study results and limitations: Of the AZD1222 recipients, only 5 or 6 were seropositive at baseline. Sampled repertoires all dated from after the peak T cell response.

About this clone: Its antigen is still unknown.

The method was immunoSEQ multiplex PCR; TCRdb's version includes in-frame clones alone and lacks a portion of them. The table includes roughly 180,000 clones, roughly 92% detected once. This TCR derives from an adult who received the AZD1222 COVID-19 vaccine. Sequencing was performed on peripheral blood, taken 28 days after the second AZD1222 dose.

Written as DNA, the CDR3 is TGTGCCAGCAGCCACGCCGGGACAGGGGAGACCCAGTACTTC. Protein sequence: CASSHAGTGETQYF. The chain carries TRBV5-4 and TRBJ2-5; 9 positions match TRBD1. V was pared by 4 bases and J by 5 bases, with 6 bases of the junction left unmatched. The CDR3 totals 14 residues. Germline CDR1 SGHNT, CDR2 YYREEE (reference sequence).